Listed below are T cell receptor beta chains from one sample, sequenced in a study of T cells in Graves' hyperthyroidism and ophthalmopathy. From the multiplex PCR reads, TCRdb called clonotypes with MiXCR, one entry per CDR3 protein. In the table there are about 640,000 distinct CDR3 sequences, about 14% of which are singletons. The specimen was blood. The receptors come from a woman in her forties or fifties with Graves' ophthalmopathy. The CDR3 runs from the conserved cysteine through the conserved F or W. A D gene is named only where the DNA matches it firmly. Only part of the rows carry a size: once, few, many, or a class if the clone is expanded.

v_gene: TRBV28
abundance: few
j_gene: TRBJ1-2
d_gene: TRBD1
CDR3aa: CASSFPDRDLYGYTF
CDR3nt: TGTGCCAGCAGTTTCCCAGACAGGGACCTTTATGGCTACACCTTC

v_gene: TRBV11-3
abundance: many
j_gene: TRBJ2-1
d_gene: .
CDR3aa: CASSLVQRFNSYNEQFF
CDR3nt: TGTGCCAGCAGCTTAGTGCAGCGGTTCAACTCCTACAATGAGCAGTTCTTC

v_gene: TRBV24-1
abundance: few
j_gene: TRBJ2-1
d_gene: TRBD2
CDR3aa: CATSDLPPGGDNEQFF
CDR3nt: TGTGCCACCAGTGATTTGCCGCCGGGGGGGGACAATGAGCAGTTCTTC

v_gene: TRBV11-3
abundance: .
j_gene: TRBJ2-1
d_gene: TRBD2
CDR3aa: CASSLEVGTRFHEQFF
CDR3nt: TGTGCCAGCAGCTTAGAGGTCGGGACTAGGTTCCATGAGCAGTTCTTC

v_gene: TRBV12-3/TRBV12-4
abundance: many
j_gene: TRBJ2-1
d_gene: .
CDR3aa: CASSPTPGVRNEQFF
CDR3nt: TGTGCCAGCAGCCCTACTCCAGGGGTTCGCAATGAGCAGTTCTTC

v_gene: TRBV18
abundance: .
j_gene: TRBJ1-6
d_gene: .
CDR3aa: CASSPQRSGGLAHSPLHF
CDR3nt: TGTGCCAGCTCACCACAAAGGTCGGGGGGCCTGGCGCATTCACCCCTCCACTTT

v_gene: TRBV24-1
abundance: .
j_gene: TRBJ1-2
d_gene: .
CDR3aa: CATSDFSEYGYTF
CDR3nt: TGTGCCACCAGTGATTTTTCCGAATATGGCTACACCTTC

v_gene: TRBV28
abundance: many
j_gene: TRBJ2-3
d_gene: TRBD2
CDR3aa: CASSLSSGRTDTQYF
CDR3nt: TGTGCCAGCAGTTTATCTAGCGGTCGCACAGATACGCAGTATTTT

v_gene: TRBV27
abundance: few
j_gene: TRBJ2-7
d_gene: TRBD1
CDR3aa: CASYSPGTDKLSSTYEQYF
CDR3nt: TGTGCCAGCTATTCCCCCGGGACAGACAAATTATCATCAACCTACGAGCAGTACTTC

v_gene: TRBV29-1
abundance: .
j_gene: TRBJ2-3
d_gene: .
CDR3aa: CSQSQGRADTQYF
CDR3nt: TGCAGCCAAAGCCAGGGGCGGGCAGATACGCAGTATTTT

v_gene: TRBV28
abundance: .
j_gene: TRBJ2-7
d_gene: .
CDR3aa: CASRPGQSAGYEQYF
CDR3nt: TGTGCCAGCAGACCTGGACAGAGTGCTGGCTACGAGCAGTACTTC

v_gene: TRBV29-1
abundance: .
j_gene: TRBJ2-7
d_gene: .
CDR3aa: CSVASGQQSYEQYF
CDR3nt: TGCAGCGTTGCTTCAGGACAGCAATCCTACGAGCAGTACTTC

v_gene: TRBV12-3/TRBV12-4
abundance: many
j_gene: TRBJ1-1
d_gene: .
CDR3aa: CASHQPGGDAFF
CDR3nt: TGTGCCAGCCATCAGCCCGGGGGCGACGCTTTCTTT

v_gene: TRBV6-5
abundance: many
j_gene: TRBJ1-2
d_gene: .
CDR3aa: CASSYLAGNYGYTF
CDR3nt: TGTGCCAGCAGTTACCTGGCAGGAAACTATGGCTACACCTTC

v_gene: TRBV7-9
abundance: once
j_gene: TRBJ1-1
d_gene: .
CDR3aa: CASSKDPGTPEAFF
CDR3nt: TGTGCCAGCAGCAAAGATCCCGGGACACCTGAAGCTTTCTTT

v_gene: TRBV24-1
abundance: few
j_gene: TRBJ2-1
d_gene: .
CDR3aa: CATSELTNEQFF
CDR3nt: TGTGCCACCAGTGAACTTACAAATGAGCAGTTCTTC

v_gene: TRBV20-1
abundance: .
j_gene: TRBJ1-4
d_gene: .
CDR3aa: CSAQGFGLINEKLFF
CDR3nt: TGCAGTGCACAGGGATTTGGGTTAATAAATGAAAAACTGTTTTTT

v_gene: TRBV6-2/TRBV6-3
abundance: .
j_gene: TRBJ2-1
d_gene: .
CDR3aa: CASSPVGAREQFF
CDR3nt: TGTGCCAGCAGCCCCGTGGGGGCTAGGGAGCAGTTCTTC

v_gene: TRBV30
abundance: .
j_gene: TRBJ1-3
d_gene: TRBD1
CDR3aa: CAWSVRDRGSGNTIYF
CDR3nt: TGTGCCTGGAGTGTACGGGACAGGGGCTCTGGAAACACCATATATTTT

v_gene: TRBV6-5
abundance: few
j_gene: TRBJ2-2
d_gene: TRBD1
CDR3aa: CASSFSLDRALDTGELFF
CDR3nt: TGTGCCAGCAGTTTCTCCTTGGACAGGGCGTTGGACACCGGGGAGCTGTTTTTT

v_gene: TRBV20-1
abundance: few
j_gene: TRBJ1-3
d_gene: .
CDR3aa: CSARDSRSGNTIYF
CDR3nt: TGCAGTGCTAGAGACAGCCGCTCTGGAAACACCATATATTTT

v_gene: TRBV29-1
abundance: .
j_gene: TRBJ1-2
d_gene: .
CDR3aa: CSVVVSLNYGYTF
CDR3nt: TGCAGCGTTGTCGTCAGCCTTAACTATGGCTACACCTTC

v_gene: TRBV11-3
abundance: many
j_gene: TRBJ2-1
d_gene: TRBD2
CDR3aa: CASSLGGSVDEQFF
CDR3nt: TGTGCCAGCAGCTTAGGCGGGAGTGTCGATGAGCAGTTCTTC

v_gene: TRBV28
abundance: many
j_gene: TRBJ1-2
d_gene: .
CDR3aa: CASRPVLGYGYTF
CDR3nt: TGTGCCAGCAGGCCCGTCTTGGGCTATGGCTACACCTTC

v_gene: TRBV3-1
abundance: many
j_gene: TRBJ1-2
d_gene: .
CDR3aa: CASQGIYGYTF
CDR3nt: TGTGCCAGCCAAGGAATTTATGGCTACACCTTC

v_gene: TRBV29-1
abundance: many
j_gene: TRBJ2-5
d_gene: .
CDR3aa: CSVEVVVSETQYF
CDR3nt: TGCAGCGTTGAAGTAGTAGTCTCCGAGACCCAGTACTTC

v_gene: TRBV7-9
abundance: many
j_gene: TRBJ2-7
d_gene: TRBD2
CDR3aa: CASSLVGLAGGHEQYF
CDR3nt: TGTGCCAGCAGCTTAGTGGGACTAGCGGGAGGCCACGAGCAGTACTTC

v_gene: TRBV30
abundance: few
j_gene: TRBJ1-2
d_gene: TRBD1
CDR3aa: CATTGGGGYTF
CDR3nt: TGTGCCACGACAGGGGGAGGTGGCTACACCTTC

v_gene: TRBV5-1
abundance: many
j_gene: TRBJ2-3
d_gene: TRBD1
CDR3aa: CASSRDSGTDTQYF
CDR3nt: TGCGCCAGCAGCCGGGACAGCGGCACAGATACGCAGTATTTT

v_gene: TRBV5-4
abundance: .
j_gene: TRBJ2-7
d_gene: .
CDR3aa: CASSSPTGATYEQYF
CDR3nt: TGTGCCAGCAGCTCGCCGACAGGAGCAACCTACGAGCAGTACTTC

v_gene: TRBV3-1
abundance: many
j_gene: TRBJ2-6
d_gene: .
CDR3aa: CASSPVWGAGTGANVLTF
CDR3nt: TGTGCCAGCAGCCCGGTGTGGGGGGCAGGGACTGGGGCCAACGTCCTGACTTTC

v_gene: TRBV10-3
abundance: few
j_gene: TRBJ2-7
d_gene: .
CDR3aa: CAIRGSYEQYF
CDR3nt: TGTGCCATCCGGGGGTCCTACGAGCAGTACTTC

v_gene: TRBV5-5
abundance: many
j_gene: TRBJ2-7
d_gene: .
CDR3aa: CASSLDAYEQYF
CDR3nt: TGTGCCAGCAGCTTGGACGCCTACGAGCAGTACTTC

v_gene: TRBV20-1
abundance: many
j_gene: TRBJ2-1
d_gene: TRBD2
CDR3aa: CSAEDLAGDNEQFF
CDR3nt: TGCAGTGCAGAGGATCTAGCGGGTGACAATGAGCAGTTCTTC

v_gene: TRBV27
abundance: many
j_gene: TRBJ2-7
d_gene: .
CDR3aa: CASSLAVGSASYEQYF
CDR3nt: TGTGCCAGCAGTTTAGCTGTGGGGTCAGCTTCCTACGAGCAGTACTTC

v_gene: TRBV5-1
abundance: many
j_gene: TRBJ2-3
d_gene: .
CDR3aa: CASSLVGKIWTDTQYF
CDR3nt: TGCGCCAGCAGCTTAGTCGGGAAAATTTGGACAGATACGCAGTATTTT